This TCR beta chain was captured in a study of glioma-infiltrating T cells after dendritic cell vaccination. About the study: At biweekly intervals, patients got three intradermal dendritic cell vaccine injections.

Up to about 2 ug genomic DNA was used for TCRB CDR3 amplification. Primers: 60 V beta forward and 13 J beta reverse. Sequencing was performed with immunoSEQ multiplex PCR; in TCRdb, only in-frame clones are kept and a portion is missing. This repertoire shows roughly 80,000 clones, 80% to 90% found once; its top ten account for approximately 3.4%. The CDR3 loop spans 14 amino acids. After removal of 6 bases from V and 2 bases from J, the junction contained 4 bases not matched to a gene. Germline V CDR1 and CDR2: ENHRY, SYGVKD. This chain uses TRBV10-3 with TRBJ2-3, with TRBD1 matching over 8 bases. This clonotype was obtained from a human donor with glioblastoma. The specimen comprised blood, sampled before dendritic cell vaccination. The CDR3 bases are TGTGCCATCAGGGGGACAGGTCACACAGATACGCAGTATTTT. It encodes CAIRGTGHTDTQYF.